The T cell receptor beta chain described here comes from a study of response to subunit inactivated influenza vaccine. Study results and caveats: Every seasonal influenza vaccination brings in few new T cells, the authors suggested.

V was clipped by 2 bases and J by 5 bases; unmatched bases: 5. Per the germline V gene, CDR1 is LNHNV and CDR2 is YYDKDF (reference sequence). CDR3 size: 15 residues. This clonotype was seen a few times. The antigen is undetermined. MiXCR was run by TCRdb on the RT-PCR reads, yielding one entry per CDR3 protein. Found here are hundreds of thousands of distinct CDR3 sequences, about a tenth of them singletons; the top ten hold roughly 12%. Sequences were derived from PBMCs from blood, sampled 45 days after vaccination. The rearrangement joins TRBV15 to TRBJ1-1; 10 bases are a match to TRBD1. This receptor was obtained from a man aged 45-60 years who received an inactivated influenza vaccine. The CDR3 DNA reads TGTGCCACCAGCAGAAGGACAGGGGGTGGTACTGAAGCTTTCTTT. This translates into CATSRRTGGGTEAFF.